This T cell receptor (beta chain) was recorded in a study of T cells of healthy individuals (dated by TCRdb to between 2018 and 2020). Library prep was done by 5' RACE. TCRdb lists the instrument as Illumina MiSeq. The public reads were reprocessed in TCRdb via fastp at Q25 and MiXCR, keeping in-frame beta chains. CDR3 protein duplicates are merged, each entry listing the most common genes and DNA. For this sample the table gives approximately 50,000 distinct CDR3 sequences, of which roughly 14% were detected only once. 15% to 20% of the sample goes to the ten largest clones. With regard to this clonotype: This clone's antigen is unknown. Per-nucleotide qualities are absent, and no much larger clonotype sits a single base away.

The CDR3 runs 14 residues from the cysteine to the phenylalanine. Here the CDR3 DNA is all that survives: 42 bases in frame from base 1. CDR1 and CDR2 are read off the germline V gene as WSHSY and SAAADI. V is pared back by 5 bases and J by 0 bases, with 9 bases lying between the germline termini. The rearranged chain carries TRBV10-2 and TRBJ2-3; the D call is tentative, TRBD1 or TRBD2, as each matches 5 bases. The TCR comes from a human donor in good health. The CDR3 region: CASSRGPSTDTQYF. At the DNA level, the sequence is TGCGCCAGCAGTCGGGGACCAAGCACAGATACGCAGTATTTT.